These 28 T cell receptor beta chains came from one sample sequenced in a study of T cell responses to AZD1222 COVID-19 vaccine. Profiled with immunoSEQ multiplex PCR; TCRdb holds only in-frame clones, not every one. The sample has 170,000 or so clones; almost 90% are singletons. Here the sequenced sample was peripheral blood, taken 28 days after the second AZD1222 dose. The receptors shown here come from an adult who received the AZD1222 COVID-19 vaccine.

This clone has a single count. The rearrangement links TRBV18 to TRBJ2-5, with 13 bases matching TRBD2. J was trimmed by 3 bases and V by 4 bases; bases with no gene match: 5. Germline CDR1 KGHSH, CDR2 LQKENI. The CDR3 has 16 amino acids. The DNA for the CDR3 is TGTGCCAGCTCACTACTACTAGCGGGAGGGGAAGAGACCCAGTACTTC. It codes for CASSLLLAGGEETQYF.

The CDR3 sequence is CASSLGQDNSPLHF. As DNA, the CDR3 is TGTGCCAGCAGCTTGGGACAGGATAATTCACCCCTCCACTTT. The rearrangement links TRBV6-5 to TRBJ1-6; 8 bases map to TRBD1. With 6 bases clipped from V and 5 bases from J, the junction kept 3 bases outside the gene matches. The CDR3 has 14 residues. Germline V gene data show CDR1 as MNHEY and CDR2 as SVGAGI.

V usage is TRBV9 and J usage is TRBJ2-3; D uncertain. CDR3 length: 13 amino acids. Germline CDR1 is SGDLS and CDR2 is YYNGEE. V lost 2 bases to trimming and J lost 3 bases, with 7 bases between them. The CDR3 nucleotides are TGTGCCAGCAGCGTGTTCCCGACAGATACGCAGTATTTT. It encodes CASSVFPTDTQYF.

This clone was seen a single time. This rearrangement joins TRBV5-8 to TRBJ2-7, with 8 bases fitting TRBD2. From germline, CDR1 is SGHTS and CDR2 YDEGEE. J was trimmed by 2 bases and V by 3 bases; bases with no gene match: 4. The CDR3 has 14 amino acids. The CDR3 here is CASSSGLVPYEQYF. The CDR3 bases are TGTGCCAGCAGCTCGGGACTAGTCCCCTACGAGCAGTACTTC.

The chain carries TRBV6-5 and TRBJ1-1, with D hard to call. This CDR3 contains 12 residues. Trimming cost V 8 bases and J 7 bases, with 14 bases left between them. Germline-derived CDR1 and CDR2 are MNHEY and SVGAGI. The DNA of the CDR3 is TGTGCCAGCTCAGGAAGGCTCGGTGAAGCTTTCTTT. Translating gives CASSGRLGEAFF.

V usage is TRBV12-3 or TRBV12-4 and J usage is TRBJ1-2; possibly TRBD1 for D (5 bases). This CDR3 is 13 amino acids long. V was shortened by 5 bases and J by 0 bases, with 7 bases between the two germline ends. This CDR3 is CASSDSSNYGYTF. The CDR3 region has the DNA TGTGCCAGCAGTGACAGTTCTAACTATGGCTACACCTTC.

The chain links TRBV10-3 to TRBJ2-7; 8 bases are a match to TRBD2. Germline CDR1 and CDR2: ENHRY and SYGVKD. The CDR3 sequence is 12 residues long. J was trimmed by 1 base and V by 8 bases; bases with no gene match: 1. In nucleotides, the CDR3 is TGTGCCATCGGACTAGCATCCTACGAGCAGTACTTC. It yields the protein CAIGLASYEQYF.

This clone appeared a few times. The gene calls are TRBV5-1 and TRBJ1-3, with D unresolved. Germline V gene data show CDR1 as SGHRS and CDR2 as YFSETQ. CDR3 length: 17 residues. Trimming took 0 bases from V and 0 from J, leaving 13 bases between them. CDR3: CASSLEGGASSGNTIYF. The CDR3 bases are TGCGCCAGCAGCTTGGAAGGAGGTGCTAGCTCTGGAAACACCATATATTTT. Full variable domain (outside the CDR3, taken from reference TRBV5-1 and TRBJ1-3): KAGVTQTPRYLIKTRGQQVTLSCSPISGHRSVSWYQQTPGQGLQFLFEYFSETQRNKGNFPGRFSGRQFSNSRSEMNVSTLELGDSALYLCASSLEGGASSGNTIYFGEGSWLTVV.

This chain connects TRBV5-1 to TRBJ2-5; TRBD2 matches 9 bases. Per the germline V gene, CDR1 is SGHRS and CDR2 is YFSETQ. The CDR3 extends over 16 amino acids. The junction had 11 bases not matched to a gene; V was cut back by 4 bases and J by 4 bases. Written as DNA, the CDR3 is TGCGCCAGCAGCGTTCTGCTGACAGCGGGAGGAGAGACCCAGTACTTC. It codes for CASSVLLTAGGETQYF. The full variable domain, with the rest looked up from reference TRBV5-1 and TRBJ2-5, is KAGVTQTPRYLIKTRGQQVTLSCSPISGHRSVSWYQQTPGQGLQFLFEYFSETQRNKGNFPGRFSGRQFSNSRSEMNVSTLELGDSALYLCASSVLLTAGGETQYFGPGTRLLVL.

The J gene is TRBJ1-2, the V gene TRBV5-4; D is ambiguous. Trimming removed 5 bases at V and 1 base at J, with 9 bases between. Germline CDR1 is SGHNT and CDR2 is YYREEE (reference sequence). The CDR3 loop spans 13 amino acids. CDR3 DNA sequence: TGTGCCAGCAGACCCCTGGTTAACTATGGCTACACCTTC. Its protein product is CASRPLVNYGYTF.

The V call is TRBV11-2, the J call TRBJ1-2; TRBD1 agrees at 8 bases. CDR1 is SGHAT, CDR2 FQNNGV, per germline. The CDR3 consists of 15 residues. V shed 3 bases, J shed 8 bases, and the junction held 11 bases outside the gene matches. The CDR3 DNA is TGTGCCAGCAGCTTTTACGGGTCAGGGGGCGGCGGCTACACCTTC. Translation gives CASSFYGSGGGGYTF.

The chain has TRBV6-5 and TRBJ1-6, with D unresolved. The germline CDR1 and CDR2 sequences are MNHEY and SVGAGI. CDR3 length equals 14 residues. The germline V and J ends were trimmed by 3 bases and 7 bases, with 10 bases remaining between them. The CDR3 DNA reads as TGTGCCAGCAGTTATCCCGGGAAGAATTCACCCCTCCACTTT. Translation gives CASSYPGKNSPLHF.

The chain employs TRBV29-1 and TRBJ1-3; 7 bases are a match to TRBD1. The CDR3 has 15 residues. In germline, CDR1 is SQVTM, CDR2 ANQGSEA. Trimming cost V 7 bases and J 4 bases; bases outside gene matches: 13. The CDR3 spells CSAGQAQPKGNTIYF. The CDR3 bases are TGCAGCGCTGGACAGGCCCAACCGAAGGGAAACACCATATATTTT.

The rearrangement links TRBV18 to TRBJ2-7; 7 bases are a match to TRBD2. V shed 3 bases and J 1 base; nucleotides not matched to a gene: 3. The CDR3 length is 14 residues. CDR1 and CDR2 from the germline V gene are KGHSH and LQKENI. In nucleotides, the CDR3 is TGTGCCAGCTCACCGGAACTAGCGTCCTACGAGCAGTACTTC. Amino acids: CASSPELASYEQYF. Full variable domain (outside the CDR3, taken from reference TRBV18 and TRBJ2-7): NAGVMQNPRHLVRRRGQEARLRCSPMKGHSHVYWYRQLPEEGLKFMVYLQKENIIDESGMPKERFSAEFPKEGPSILRIQQVVRGDSAAYFCASSPELASYEQYFGPGTRLTVT.

The gene calls are TRBV11-1 and TRBJ2-7, with D maybe TRBD2 (5 bases). V was pared by 2 bases and J by 0 bases, with 14 bases between. This CDR3 is 16 amino acids long. Germline CDR1 is SGHAT and CDR2 is FQDESV (reference sequence). CDR3 nucleotide sequence: TGTGCCAGCAGCTTACTAATCGGGGTCAGCTCCTACGAGCAGTACTTC. This codes for CASSLLIGVSSYEQYF.

The chain couples TRBV29-1 to TRBJ1-2, with no clear D. The CDR3 sequence is 11 residues long. Trimming left V 5 bases short and J 8 bases short, with 12 bases between. CDR1 and CDR2 (germline): SQVTM, ANQGSEA. As DNA, the CDR3 is TGCAGCGTTTCTCGGACTGCCGGCTACACCTTC. It codes for CSVSRTAGYTF.

The rearrangement uses TRBV19 and TRBJ1-5; a weak D match, TRBD1 (6 bases). Trimming took 4 bases from V and 2 from J, leaving 18 bases between them. The CDR3 is 17 amino acids. Germline CDR1 reads LNHDA; CDR2 reads SQIVND (reference sequence). The CDR3 nucleotides read TGTGCCAGTAGTACTCTCCGACCGGGACAACGCAATCAGCCCCAGCATTTT. Protein product: CASSTLRPGQRNQPQHF.

The chain employs TRBV7-3 and TRBJ2-7; the D is unclear. The CDR3 loop spans 13 amino acids. CDR1 and CDR2 (germline): SGHTA, FQGTGA. Trimming took off 4 bases at V and 6 bases at J, with 13 bases between the two ends. This CDR3 is CASSYNLDTEQYF. CDR3 in DNA: TGTGCCAGCAGCTATAACTTGGATACCGAGCAGTACTTC. The entire variable domain, with the rest obtained from reference TRBV7-3 and TRBJ2-7, is as follows: GAGVSQTPSNKVTEKGKYVELRCDPISGHTALYWYRQSLGQGPEFLIYFQGTGAADDSGLPNDRFFAVRPEGSVSTLKIQRTERGDSAVYLCASSYNLDTEQYFGPGTRLTVT.

The chain couples TRBV7-9 to TRBJ2-1, with D possibly TRBD2 on 5 matching bases. Germline V gene lookup returns CDR1 SEHNR and CDR2 FQNEAQ (reference sequence). CDR3 length equals 15 residues. The V and J ends lost 2 bases and 2 bases respectively, with 10 bases between them. DNA for the CDR3: TGTGCCAGCAGCTTAAGACTGGGAGCCTACAATGAGCAGTTCTTC. The encoded protein is CASSLRLGAYNEQFF.

This clone appeared a single time. The V gene is TRBV6-2 or TRBV6-3, the J gene TRBJ2-1, with a weak D call TRBD1 (5 bases). Germline CDR1 reads MNHEY; CDR2 reads SVGEGT. Trimming took off 5 bases at V and 13 bases at J, with 24 bases between the two ends. This CDR3 comprises 15 residues. The CDR3 loop is CASSGAQLQGALQFF. The CDR3 nucleotides read TGTGCCAGCAGTGGGGCCCAGCTTCAAGGAGCCCTCCAGTTCTTC.

The gene calls are TRBV2 and TRBJ1-5, with 10 bases that match TRBD1. The J segment lost 2 bases and the V segment lost 8 bases, leaving 9 bases of the junction unmatched. The germline V gene has CDR1 SNHLY and CDR2 FYNNEI. The CDR3 totals 16 residues. The DNA for the CDR3 is TGTGCCAGCGGGGGACAGGGGATAATGGGCAATCAGCCCCAGCATTTT. This encodes CASGGQGIMGNQPQHF.

The chain recombines TRBV7-8 with TRBJ1-2; D might be TRBD1 (5 bases). CDR1 and CDR2 from the germline V gene are SGHVS and FQNEAQ. The CDR3 length is 15 residues. The V and J ends lost 4 bases and 0 bases respectively, with 12 bases between them. The CDR3 bases are TGTGCCAGCAGCTCGCGGTTGGGGGCTAACTATGGCTACACCTTC. It is translated as CASSSRLGANYGYTF.

This sequence joins TRBV3-1 (or the pseudogene TRBV3-2) and TRBJ2-2; 9 bases fit TRBD2. V shed 1 base and J 4 bases; nucleotides not matched to a gene: 4. Germline CDR1 reads LGHDT; CDR2 reads YNNKEL (reference sequence). This CDR3 has 16 amino acids. CDR3 DNA sequence: TGTGCCAGCAGCCAAGTGGGACTAGCAGGCACCGGGGAGCTGTTTTTT. This translates into CASSQVGLAGTGELFF.

The V gene is TRBV6-6, the J gene TRBJ2-7; 8 bases match TRBD1. The CDR3 has 12 amino acids. Trimming cost V 11 bases and J 4 bases; bases outside gene matches: 7. CDR1 MNHNY and CDR2 SVGAGI come from the germline V gene (reference sequence). The CDR3, as DNA: TGTGCCTACAGAGGACAGGGTTACGAGCAGTACTTC. Amino acid sequence: CAYRGQGYEQYF.

This chain connects TRBV6-5 to TRBJ1-6; a possible D gene is TRBD1 (6 bases). Germline V gives CDR1 MNHEY, CDR2 SVGAGI. The CDR3 contains 15 residues. Trimming took off 6 bases at V and 5 bases at J, with 14 bases between the two ends. This CDR3 is CASRPGQTNNSPLHF. The CDR3 region has the DNA TGTGCCAGCAGGCCCGGACAGACGAATAATTCACCCCTCCACTTT.

The chain has TRBV24-1 and TRBJ2-1, with unresolved D. The CDR3 covers 12 residues. Germline loops: CDR1 KGHDR, CDR2 SFDVKD. The ends were cut back, 3 bases at V and 16 bases at J, with 15 bases in the middle. As DNA, the CDR3 is TGTGCCACCAGTGATAATGGGGTCTCTTCCTTCTTC. Its protein is CATSDNGVSSFF.

Here the CDR3 reads CSVARGTGNTIYF. CDR3 coding DNA: TGCAGCGTGGCACGCGGTACTGGAAACACCATATATTTT. The gene calls are TRBV29-1 and TRBJ1-3; D unclear. This CDR3 comprises 13 residues. Trimming took off 6 bases at V and 2 bases at J, with 11 bases between the two ends. The germline V gene encodes CDR1 SQVTM and CDR2 ANQGSEA.

The chain combines TRBV5-5 with TRBJ1-3; D is undetermined. The CDR3 has 14 residues. Trimming cost V 0 bases and J 0 bases, with 4 bases left between them. CDR1 and CDR2 from the germline V gene are SGHKS and YYEKEE (reference sequence). The CDR3 region has the DNA TGTGCCAGCAGCTTGGGAGGCTCTGGAAACACCATATATTTT. Translated: CASSLGGSGNTIYF.